This entry describes one TCR beta chain. This record belongs to a study of blood T cell repertoires in COVID-19. Study-wide background: The samples span acute and convalescent COVID-19 from the United States, Italy and Spain. Nucleic acid was either cDNA or gDNA, and it came from T cells, B-cell-depleted T cells, or PBMCs.

V dropped 3 bases and J dropped 4; count of bases not matched to a gene: 8. CDR1 LGHDT and CDR2 YNNKEL come from the germline V gene (reference sequence). The CDR3 contains 16 residues. How the authors handled the data: Amplification with reference gene primers provided the estimates of nucleated cell counts. Some clones are missing from TCRdb's copy, which holds only in-frame ones; the method was immunoSEQ multiplex PCR. That table is the source of V, J and clone size, and D and trimming were worked out from the DNA. The profile shows some 85,000 clones, 89% of them singletons. The clonotype comes from a man in his forties or fifties with acute or convalescent COVID-19. The chain carries TRBV3-1 (or the pseudogene TRBV3-2) and TRBJ2-1; 8 nucleotides line up with TRBD2. Sequenced material: peripheral blood. CDR3 loop: CASSQISSGGYNEQFF. DNA for the CDR3: TGTGCCAGCAGCCAGATCTCTTCGGGGGGGTACAATGAGCAGTTCTTC.